The 17 T cell receptor beta chains presented below share a single source sample, sequenced in a study of PD-1 blockade in classical Hodgkin lymphoma. No patient escaped relapse after autologous stem cell transplantation, and brentuximab vedotin exposure varied. Sequenced by immunoSEQ multiplex PCR; TCRdb stores in-frame clones only, minus some. The sample includes 35,000 or so clones, 69% of them seen just once. Specimen: peripheral blood mononuclear cells (PBMCs), collected before the second cycle of nivolumab. The source is a human donor with classical Hodgkin lymphoma.

This chain uses TRBV4-1 with TRBJ2-2; 7 nucleotides agree with TRBD1. CDR3 length: 14 amino acids. Germline loops: CDR1 MGHRA, CDR2 YSYEKL. V gave up 2 bases and J gave up 5 bases; unmatched junction bases: 2. For the CDR3, the DNA is TGCGCCAGCAGCCAACCCAGGGGGACCGGGGAGCTGTTTTTT. This sequence encodes CASSQPRGTGELFF.

The chain employs TRBV6-6 and TRBJ1-5; D is undetermined. Germline loops: CDR1 MNHNY, CDR2 SVGAGI (reference sequence). The CDR3 loop spans 14 amino acids. The ends were cut back, 6 bases at V and 5 bases at J, with 14 bases in the middle. The CDR3 loop reads CASRPGLVDQPQHF. The CDR3 DNA reads TGTGCCAGCAGACCCGGACTTGTTGATCAGCCCCAGCATTTT.

In this sample, this clone turned up a few times. The chain is built from TRBV10-3 and TRBJ2-1, with TRBD2 identical over 10 bases. Germline V CDR1 and CDR2: ENHRY, SYGVKD. With V trimmed by 0 bases and J by 0 bases, 5 bases remained unmatched. This CDR3 contains 18 residues. CDR3: CAISESTSGRSSYNEQFF. The CDR3 DNA follows: TGTGCCATCAGTGAGTCGACTAGCGGGCGGAGCTCCTACAATGAGCAGTTCTTC.

The genes are TRBV5-1 and TRBJ2-5, with TRBD1 matching over 8 bases. In germline, CDR1 is SGHRS, CDR2 YFSETQ. The CDR3 contains 14 residues. Trimming at V came to 4 bases and at J to 1 base, leaving 3 bases not matched to a gene. CDR3 DNA sequence: TGCGCCAGCAGCCAAGGACAGGGCCAAGAGACCCAGTACTTC. Encoded protein: CASSQGQGQETQYF. The variable domain in full, with the rest retrieved from reference TRBV5-1 and TRBJ2-5, is KAGVTQTPRYLIKTRGQQVTLSCSPISGHRSVSWYQQTPGQGLQFLFEYFSETQRNKGNFPGRFSGRQFSNSRSEMNVSTLELGDSALYLCASSQGQGQETQYFGPGTRLLVL.

CDR3 amino acids: CSVQGLAGAFLVGEQFF. CDR3 bases: TGCAGCGTCCAGGGACTAGCGGGAGCGTTTTTGGTGGGTGAGCAGTTCTTC. This sequence joins TRBV29-1 and TRBJ2-1; 14 bases map to TRBD2. Germline trimming cut 6 bases from V and 9 bases from J; bases unmatched to any gene: 16. This CDR3 is built from 17 residues. Germline CDR1 reads SQVTM; CDR2 reads ANQGSEA.

V is TRBV5-1 and J is TRBJ2-3; perhaps TRBD2 as D (6 bases). Germline CDR1 and CDR2: SGHRS and YFSETQ. V lost 0 bases to trimming and J lost 3 bases, with 11 bases between them. The CDR3 consists of 15 residues. The CDR3 protein is CASSLAGVWTDTQYF. CDR3 sequence (DNA): TGCGCCAGCAGCTTGGCGGGGGTGTGGACAGATACGCAGTATTTT.

The chain couples TRBV9 to TRBJ1-2, with D possibly matching TRBD1 (6 bases). The CDR3 sequence is 12 residues long. Trimming removed 3 bases from V and 5 bases from J, with 8 bases in between. Germline V gives CDR1 SGDLS, CDR2 YYNGEE. The CDR3, as DNA: TGTGCCAGCAGCGAGCAGGGGTATGGCTACACCTTC. It encodes CASSEQGYGYTF.

This clone was seen only a few times. The chain links TRBV13 to TRBJ1-1, with D possibly being TRBD1 (5 bases). Trimming removed 5 bases from V and 4 bases from J, with 14 bases in between. Germline V gives CDR1 PRHDT, CDR2 FYEKMQ (reference sequence). The CDR3 extends over 14 amino acids. The CDR3 region is CASSVGGRVTEAFF. CDR3 in DNA: TGTGCCAGCAGCGTGGGAGGCAGGGTCACTGAAGCTTTCTTT.

The chain has TRBV9 and TRBJ2-7; possibly TRBD1 or TRBD2 for D (5 bases each). The CDR3 length is 16 residues. CDR1 and CDR2 from the germline V gene are SGDLS and YYNGEE. Trimming took 4 bases from V and 8 from J, leaving 25 bases between them. Here the CDR3 DNA reads TGTGCCAGCAGCCCCGGTGGGGGTGCGGTAGCCCGAAAGCAGTACTTC. Protein product: CASSPGGGAVARKQYF.

The V and J genes are TRBV29-1 and TRBJ1-1; no definite D call. The CDR3 length is 13 residues. Germline V gives CDR1 SQVTM, CDR2 ANQGSEA. V gave up 7 bases and J gave up 0 bases, with 12 bases separating them. The DNA for the CDR3 is TGCAGCGGGGAGACCGGTGTGAACACTGAAGCTTTCTTT. Translating it yields CSGETGVNTEAFF. Looking up the rest from reference TRBV29-1 and TRBJ1-1 gives the full variable domain: SAVISQKPSRDICQRGTSLTIQCQVDSQVTMMFWYRQQPGQSLTLIATANQGSEATYESGFVIDKFPISRPNLTFSTLTVSNMSPEDSSIYLCSGETGVNTEAFFGQGTRLTVV.

J is TRBJ2-7 and V is TRBV20-1, with D possibly matching TRBD1 (5 bases). Germline values: CDR1 DFQATT, CDR2 SNEGSKA (reference sequence). This CDR3 region has 11 residues. The germline V and J ends were trimmed by 2 bases and 6 bases, with 8 bases remaining between them. The CDR3 bases are TGCAGTGCTAGATGGACAAGCGAGCAGTACTTC. Protein sequence: CSARWTSEQYF.

The count of this clone is one. The rearrangement uses TRBV28 and TRBJ2-5; no clear D gene. Deletions cut 1 base from V and 3 bases from J, with 3 bases between. Per germline, CDR1 MDHEN and CDR2 SYDVKM. There are 12 residues in the CDR3. The CDR3 reads CASSLFEETQYF. As DNA, the CDR3 is TGTGCCAGCAGTTTATTTGAAGAGACCCAGTACTTC. The whole variable domain, remainder taken from reference TRBV28 and TRBJ2-5, is DVKVTQSSRYLVKRTGEKVFLECVQDMDHENMFWYRQDPGLGLRLIYFSYDVKMKEKGDIPEGYSVSREKKERFSLILESASTNQTSMYLCASSLFEETQYFGPGTRLLVL.

This clone came up a few times. This chain links TRBV11-3 with TRBJ1-6, with TRBD1 matching over 10 bases. J gave up 7 bases and V 1 base, and 7 bases lay outside the gene matches. Germline V gene data show CDR1 as SGHNT and CDR2 as YENEEA. The CDR3 sequence is 17 residues long. The CDR3 DNA is TGTGCCAGCAGCTTAGTAGGGCGGACAGGGGGAAATTCACCCCTCCACTTT. Translation: CASSLVGRTGGNSPLHF.

The chain combines TRBV7-2 with TRBJ1-1, with TRBD1 as a possible D gene (5 bases). The CDR3 is 14 residues long. Germline CDR1 reads SGHTA; CDR2 reads FQGNSA. V lost 3 bases, J lost 1 base, and 9 bases lay in between. CDR3 nucleotide sequence: TGTGCCAGCAGCTTCTTGGGGACGAACACTGAAGCTTTCTTT. This codes for CASSFLGTNTEAFF.

The genes are TRBV11-2 and TRBJ2-5, with 8 bases lining up with TRBD2. CDR1 and CDR2 from the germline V gene are SGHAT and FQNNGV. This CDR3 region has 14 residues. The V gene end was trimmed by 2 bases and the J gene end by 13 bases; junction bases not matched to a gene: 12. The CDR3 here is CASSLRGGETSTYF. CDR3 nucleotide sequence: TGTGCCAGCAGCTTACGGGGGGGGGAAACCTCCACGTACTTC.

The chain is built from TRBV7-3 and TRBJ2-3; the D gene is possibly TRBD1 (6 bases). Germline V lookup: CDR1 SGHTA, CDR2 FQGTGA. Trimming removed 5 bases from V and 5 bases from J, with 20 bases in between. The CDR3 is 16 amino acids. The CDR3 loop is CASSPVGQGWGDTQYF. In nucleotides, the CDR3 is TGTGCCAGCAGCCCCGTCGGTCAGGGGTGGGGAGATACGCAGTATTTT.

This chain connects TRBV5-4 to TRBJ2-2; D remains ambiguous. V was shortened by 0 bases and J by 5 bases, with 11 bases between the two germline ends. The germline V gene has CDR1 SGHNT and CDR2 YYREEE (reference sequence). The CDR3 has 15 residues. CDR3 protein: CASSLAFGGTGELFF. In nucleotides, the CDR3 is TGTGCCAGCAGCTTGGCATTCGGTGGGACCGGGGAGCTGTTTTTT.